The clone carrying this T cell receptor beta chain was seen repeatedly, ten times or more. The CDR3 has 15 amino acids. Germline CDR1 reads MNHEY; CDR2 reads SVGAGI. J gave up 8 bases and V 2 bases, and 10 bases lay outside the gene matches. The data originate from a study of CD8 T cells in ankylosing spondylitis. TCRdb itself ran the 5' RACE reads through MiXCR, one entry per CDR3 protein. The sample records about 340,000 distinct CDR3 sequences, approximately 20% being singletons. The chain has TRBV6-5 and TRBJ1-2; TRBD1 matches at 8 bases. What was sequenced was blood, either unsorted or a sorted T cell fraction (not recorded which). The TCR comes from a male donor with ankylosing spondylitis or in good health (not recorded which). CDR3 in amino acids: CASSYEGQALSGYTF. Here the CDR3 DNA reads TGTGCCAGCAGTTACGAGGGACAGGCTCTGAGCGGCTACACCTTC.